This record covers a single T cell receptor (beta chain). Libraries were prepared by immunoSEQ multiplex PCR; TCRdb keeps only in-frame clonotypes and omits some of them. The table has some 40,000 clones, 75% to 85% seen once. Germline V gene lookup returns CDR1 SGHTS and CDR2 YDEGEE. This CDR3 comprises 17 residues. J lost 7 bases, V lost 2 bases, and 12 bases had no gene match. The data belong to a study of radiotherapy plus CTLA-4 blockade in lung cancer. The wider study: Among enrolled patients, less than 20% responded and around 30% achieved disease control.

Sequences were derived from peripheral blood, sampled from a patient treated with radiotherapy plus ipilimumab. J is TRBJ1-5 and V is TRBV5-8, with 10 bases matching TRBD1. The sequence came from a human donor with non-small cell lung cancer that progressed on radiotherapy plus ipilimumab. The CDR3 nucleotides are TGTGCCAGCAGCTTAAGGACCGGGACAGGGGTACGCCAGCCCCAGCATTTT. It specifies CASSLRTGTGVRQPQHF. The entire variable domain, with the rest obtained from reference TRBV5-8 and TRBJ1-5, is as follows: EAGVTQSPTHLIKTRGQQATLRCSPISGHTSVYWYQQALGLGLQFLLWYDEGEERNRGNFPPRFSGRQFPNYSSELNVNALELEDSALYLCASSLRTGTGVRQPQHFGDGTRLSIL.